Listed below are T cell receptor beta chains from one sample, sequenced in a study of blood T cell repertoires in COVID-19. Sequenced by immunoSEQ multiplex PCR; TCRdb stores in-frame clones only, minus some. The table records around 130,000 clones, approximately 80% of them present only once. Sample: peripheral blood. These receptors were taken from a woman aged 55-69 years with acute or convalescent COVID-19. Both conserved end residues are part of each CDR3. The D gene is left open where the match is weak. Clone size is shown for a subset of rows, as once, few, many or a class of expanded clone.

D gene: NA
clone size: NA
V gene: TRBV9
J gene: TRBJ1-2
CDR3 protein: CASSVVGGLVNGYTF
CDR3 DNA: TGTGCCAGCAGCGTAGTTGGCGGTCTGGTAAATGGCTACACCTTC

D gene: NA
clone size: once
V gene: TRBV6-5
J gene: TRBJ2-2
CDR3 protein: CASSLGGPGELFF
CDR3 DNA: TGTGCCAGCAGTTTAGGGGGTCCCGGGGAGCTGTTTTTT

D gene: TRBD1
clone size: NA
V gene: TRBV5-5
J gene: TRBJ2-7
CDR3 protein: CASSLGSPGQGYEQYF
CDR3 DNA: TGTGCCAGCAGCTTGGGATCCCCGGGACAGGGATACGAGCAGTACTTC

D gene: NA
clone size: NA
V gene: TRBV19
J gene: TRBJ2-1
CDR3 protein: CASSMRGRPGDEQFF
CDR3 DNA: TGTGCCAGTAGTATGAGGGGGAGACCCGGCGATGAGCAGTTCTTC

D gene: TRBD1
clone size: once
V gene: TRBV2
J gene: TRBJ2-3
CDR3 protein: CASRIRQGGTDTQYF
CDR3 DNA: TGTGCCAGCAGAATCAGACAGGGGGGCACAGATACGCAGTATTTT

D gene: TRBD1
clone size: NA
V gene: TRBV18
J gene: TRBJ1-1
CDR3 protein: CASRPGTGDEAFF
CDR3 DNA: TGTGCCAGCCGTCCCGGGACAGGGGACGAAGCTTTCTTT

D gene: NA
clone size: NA
V gene: TRBV2
J gene: TRBJ1-4
CDR3 protein: CASSDWGEQGEKLFF
CDR3 DNA: TGTGCCAGCAGTGATTGGGGGGAGCAGGGTGAAAAACTGTTTTTT

D gene: NA
clone size: NA
V gene: TRBV19
J gene: TRBJ1-6
CDR3 protein: CASSTGAGYYSPLHF
CDR3 DNA: TGTGCCAGTAGTACAGGGGCAGGGTATTACTCACCCCTCCACTTT

D gene: TRBD1
clone size: NA
V gene: TRBV9
J gene: TRBJ1-1
CDR3 protein: CASSIGTGDSPGRGTEAFF
CDR3 DNA: TGTGCCAGCAGCATCGGGACAGGGGATTCCCCTGGCAGAGGCACTGAAGCTTTCTTT

D gene: NA
clone size: NA
V gene: TRBV3-1/TRBV3-2
J gene: TRBJ2-4
CDR3 protein: CASSQAGLGNIQYF
CDR3 DNA: TGTGCCAGCAGCCAAGCAGGGCTGGGAAACATTCAGTACTTC

D gene: NA
clone size: NA
V gene: TRBV11-3
J gene: TRBJ2-1
CDR3 protein: CASSLGPNNEQFF
CDR3 DNA: TGTGCCAGCAGCTTAGGGCCCAACAATGAGCAGTTCTTC

D gene: NA
clone size: NA
V gene: TRBV25-1
J gene: TRBJ2-1
CDR3 protein: CASSLYNEQFF
CDR3 DNA: TGTGCCAGCAGTCTGTACAATGAGCAGTTCTTC

D gene: TRBD1
clone size: NA
V gene: TRBV28
J gene: TRBJ2-7
CDR3 protein: CASSSGTVPYEQYF
CDR3 DNA: TGTGCCAGCAGTTCCGGGACAGTCCCCTACGAGCAGTACTTC

D gene: NA
clone size: NA
V gene: TRBV6-1
J gene: TRBJ1-2
CDR3 protein: CASMGGGSAWKGYTF
CDR3 DNA: TGTGCCAGCATGGGAGGGGGATCGGCCTGGAAGGGCTACACCTTC

D gene: TRBD1
clone size: NA
V gene: TRBV19
J gene: TRBJ1-5
CDR3 protein: CASLDRVNQPQHF
CDR3 DNA: TGTGCCAGTCTCGACAGGGTCAATCAGCCCCAGCATTTT

D gene: NA
clone size: once
V gene: TRBV11-3
J gene: TRBJ1-6
CDR3 protein: CASSLTKDSPLHF
CDR3 DNA: TGTGCCAGCAGCTTAACAAAAGATTCACCCCTCCACTTT

D gene: TRBD1
clone size: NA
V gene: TRBV6-5
J gene: TRBJ1-2
CDR3 protein: CASSGQGVYTF
CDR3 DNA: TGTGCCAGCAGCGGACAGGGCGTCTACACCTTC

D gene: TRBD2
clone size: NA
V gene: TRBV2
J gene: TRBJ2-2
CDR3 protein: CASKRGSGGDTPNTGELFF
CDR3 DNA: TGTGCCAGCAAGAGGGGTAGCGGGGGAGATACCCCCAACACCGGGGAGCTGTTTTTT